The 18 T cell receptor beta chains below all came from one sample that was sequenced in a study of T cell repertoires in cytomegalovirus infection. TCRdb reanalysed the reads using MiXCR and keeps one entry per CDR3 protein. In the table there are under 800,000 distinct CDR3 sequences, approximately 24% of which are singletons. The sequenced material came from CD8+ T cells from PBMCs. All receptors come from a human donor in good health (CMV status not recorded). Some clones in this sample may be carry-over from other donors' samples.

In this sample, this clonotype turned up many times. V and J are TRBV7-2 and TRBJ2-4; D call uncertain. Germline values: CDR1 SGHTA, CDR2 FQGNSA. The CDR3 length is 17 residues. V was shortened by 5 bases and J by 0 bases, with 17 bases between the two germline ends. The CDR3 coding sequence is TGTGCCAGCAGCCCAGGTAGAACCCTCCTAGCCAAAAACATTCAGTACTTC. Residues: CASSPGRTLLAKNIQYF. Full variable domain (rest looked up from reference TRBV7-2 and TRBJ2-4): GAGVSQSPSNKVTEKGKDVELRCDPISGHTALYWYRQSLGQGLEFLIYFQGNSAPDKSGLPSDRFSAERTGGSVSTLTIQRTQQEDSAVYLCASSPGRTLLAKNIQYFGAGTRLSVL.

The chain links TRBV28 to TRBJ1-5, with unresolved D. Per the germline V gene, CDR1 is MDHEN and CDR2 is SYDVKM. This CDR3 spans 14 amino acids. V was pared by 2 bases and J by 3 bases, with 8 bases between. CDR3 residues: CASSLQQFNQPQHF. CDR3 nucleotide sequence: TGTGCCAGCAGTTTACAACAGTTCAATCAGCCCCAGCATTTT.

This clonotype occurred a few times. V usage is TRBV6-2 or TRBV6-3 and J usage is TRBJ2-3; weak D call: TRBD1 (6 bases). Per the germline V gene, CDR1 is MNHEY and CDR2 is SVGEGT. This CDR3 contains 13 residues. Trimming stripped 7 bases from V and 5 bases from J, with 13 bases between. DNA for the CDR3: TGTGCCAGCAAGGGGGAAGACAAAGATACGCAGTATTTT. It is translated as CASKGEDKDTQYF.

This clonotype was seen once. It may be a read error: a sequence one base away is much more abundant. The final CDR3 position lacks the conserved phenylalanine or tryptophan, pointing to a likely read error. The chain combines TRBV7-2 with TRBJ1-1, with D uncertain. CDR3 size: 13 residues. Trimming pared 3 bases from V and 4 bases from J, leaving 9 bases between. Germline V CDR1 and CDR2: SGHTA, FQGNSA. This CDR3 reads CASSFAGPTEAFS. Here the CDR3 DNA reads TGTGCCAGCAGCTTTGCCGGGCCCACTGAAGCTTTCTCT.

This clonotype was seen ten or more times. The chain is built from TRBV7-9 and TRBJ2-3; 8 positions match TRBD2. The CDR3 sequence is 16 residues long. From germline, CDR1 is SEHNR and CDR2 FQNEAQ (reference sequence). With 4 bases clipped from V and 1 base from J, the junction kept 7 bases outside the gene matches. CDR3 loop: CASSSRSRGGTDTQYF. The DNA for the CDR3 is TGTGCCAGCAGCTCGCGGTCGCGGGGGGGCACAGATACGCAGTATTTT. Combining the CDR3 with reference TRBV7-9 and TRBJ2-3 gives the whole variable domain DTGVSQNPRHKITKRGQNVTFRCDPISEHNRLYWYRQTLGQGPEFLTYFQNEAQLEKSRLLSDRFSAERPKGSFSTLEIQRTEQGDSAMYLCASSSRSRGGTDTQYFGPGTRLTVL.

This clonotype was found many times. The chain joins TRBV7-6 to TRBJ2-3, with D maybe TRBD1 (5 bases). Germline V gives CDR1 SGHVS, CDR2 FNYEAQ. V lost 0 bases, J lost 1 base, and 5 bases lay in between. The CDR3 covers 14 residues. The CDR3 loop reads CASSLATGTDTQYF. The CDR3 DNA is TGTGCCAGCAGCTTAGCGACAGGCACAGATACGCAGTATTTT. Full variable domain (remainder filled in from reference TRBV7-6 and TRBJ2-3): GAGVSQSPRYKVTKRGQDVALRCDPISGHVSLYWYRQALGQGPEFLTYFNYEAQQDKSGLPNDRFSAERPEGSISTLTIQRTEQRDSAMYRCASSLATGTDTQYFGPGTRLTVL.

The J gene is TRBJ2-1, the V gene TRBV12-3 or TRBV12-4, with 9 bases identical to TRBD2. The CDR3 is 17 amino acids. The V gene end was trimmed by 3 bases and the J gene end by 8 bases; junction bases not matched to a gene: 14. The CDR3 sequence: CASSFTAGRGGLDEQFF. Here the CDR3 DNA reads TGTGCCAGCAGTTTTACCGCGGGGCGGGGGGGCCTCGATGAGCAGTTCTTC.

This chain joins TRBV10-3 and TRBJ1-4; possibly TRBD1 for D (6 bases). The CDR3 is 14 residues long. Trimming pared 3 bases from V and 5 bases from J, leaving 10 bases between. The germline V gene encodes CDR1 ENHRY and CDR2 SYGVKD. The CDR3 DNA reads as TGTGCCATCAGTGAAGACAGGTTAAATGAAAAACTGTTTTTT. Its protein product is CAISEDRLNEKLFF.

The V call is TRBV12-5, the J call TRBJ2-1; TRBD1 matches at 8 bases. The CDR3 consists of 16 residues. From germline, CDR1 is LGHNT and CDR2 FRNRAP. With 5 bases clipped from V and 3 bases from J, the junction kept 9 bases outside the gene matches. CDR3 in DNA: TGTGCTAGTGGTCCCTCAACGGACAGGGACTACAATGAGCAGTTCTTC. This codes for CASGPSTDRDYNEQFF.

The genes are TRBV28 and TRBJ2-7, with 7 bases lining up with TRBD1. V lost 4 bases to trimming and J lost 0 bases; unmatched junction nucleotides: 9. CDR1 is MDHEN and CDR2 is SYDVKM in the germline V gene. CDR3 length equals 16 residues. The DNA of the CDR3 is TGTGCCAGCAGTTCAGTAGGGGGCCTGAGCTCCTACGAGCAGTACGTC. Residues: CASSSVGGLSSYEQYV.

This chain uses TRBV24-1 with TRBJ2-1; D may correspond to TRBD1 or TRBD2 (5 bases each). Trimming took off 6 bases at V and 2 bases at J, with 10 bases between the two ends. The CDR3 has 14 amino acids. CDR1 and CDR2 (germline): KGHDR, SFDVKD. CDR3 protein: CATSPGTAYNEQFF. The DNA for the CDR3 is TGTGCCACCAGTCCCGGGACGGCCTACAATGAGCAGTTCTTC.

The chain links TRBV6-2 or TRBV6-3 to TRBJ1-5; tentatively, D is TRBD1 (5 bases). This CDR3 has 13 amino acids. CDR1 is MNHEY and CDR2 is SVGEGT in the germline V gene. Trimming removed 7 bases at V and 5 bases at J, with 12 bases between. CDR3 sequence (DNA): TGTGCCAGCAAGGGACCTCTTGATCAGCCCCAGCATTTT. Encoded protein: CASKGPLDQPQHF.

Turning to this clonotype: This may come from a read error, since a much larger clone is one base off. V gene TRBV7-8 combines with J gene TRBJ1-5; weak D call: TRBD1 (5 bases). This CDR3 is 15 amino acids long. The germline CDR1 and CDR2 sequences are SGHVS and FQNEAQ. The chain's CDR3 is CASSRDVNSNQSQHF. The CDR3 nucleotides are TGTGCCAGCAGCCGGGACGTAAATAGCAATCAGTCCCAGCATTTT.

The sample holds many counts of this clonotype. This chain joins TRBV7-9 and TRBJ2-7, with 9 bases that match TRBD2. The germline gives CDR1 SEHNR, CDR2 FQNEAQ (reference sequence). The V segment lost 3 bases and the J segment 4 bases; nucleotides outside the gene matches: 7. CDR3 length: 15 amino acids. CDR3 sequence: CASSFAGGPVYEQYF. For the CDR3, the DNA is TGTGCCAGCAGCTTCGCGGGGGGGCCGGTATACGAGCAGTACTTC. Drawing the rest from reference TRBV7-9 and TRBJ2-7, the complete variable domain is DTGVSQNPRHKITKRGQNVTFRCDPISEHNRLYWYRQTLGQGPEFLTYFQNEAQLEKSRLLSDRFSAERPKGSFSTLEIQRTEQGDSAMYLCASSFAGGPVYEQYFGPGTRLTVT.

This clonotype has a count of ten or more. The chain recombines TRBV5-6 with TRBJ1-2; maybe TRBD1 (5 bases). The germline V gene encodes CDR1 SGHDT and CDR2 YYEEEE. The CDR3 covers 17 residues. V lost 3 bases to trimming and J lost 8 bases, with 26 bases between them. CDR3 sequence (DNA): TGTGCCAGCAGCTCGAGAACCAGGGAATGCAAGCTATGCGGCTACACCTTC. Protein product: CASSSRTRECKLCGYTF.

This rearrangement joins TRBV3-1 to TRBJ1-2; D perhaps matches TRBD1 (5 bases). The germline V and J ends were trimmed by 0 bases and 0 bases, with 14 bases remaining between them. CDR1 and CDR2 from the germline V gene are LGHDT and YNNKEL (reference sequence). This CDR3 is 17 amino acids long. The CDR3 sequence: CASSQEKGRTANYGYTF. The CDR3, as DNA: TGTGCCAGCAGCCAAGAGAAGGGGAGGACGGCTAACTATGGCTACACCTTC.

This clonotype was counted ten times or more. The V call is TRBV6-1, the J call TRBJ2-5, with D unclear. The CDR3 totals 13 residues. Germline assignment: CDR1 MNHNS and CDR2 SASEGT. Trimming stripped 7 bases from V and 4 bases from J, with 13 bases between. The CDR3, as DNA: TGTGCCAGCACTTCCGCCGGGCCAGAGACCCAGTACTTC. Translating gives CASTSAGPETQYF.

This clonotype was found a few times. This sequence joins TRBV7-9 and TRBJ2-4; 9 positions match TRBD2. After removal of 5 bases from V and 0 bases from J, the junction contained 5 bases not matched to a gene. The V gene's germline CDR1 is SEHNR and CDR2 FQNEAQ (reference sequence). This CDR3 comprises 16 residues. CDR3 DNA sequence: TGTGCCAGCAGCAGGGGACTAGCCCGAGCCAAAAACATTCAGTACTTC. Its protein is CASSRGLARAKNIQYF.